This T cell receptor beta chain was captured by sequencing in a study of CD4+ T cells in melanoma. The table came from immunoSEQ multiplex PCR; TCRdb's copy has only in-frame clones and leaves some out. Of 9,900 or so clones in the sample, around 79% were seen once. Trimming took 3 bases from V and 2 from J, leaving 8 bases between them. CDR1 PRHDT and CDR2 FYEKMQ come from the germline V gene (reference sequence). This CDR3 comprises 14 residues. Source material: cells from a culture (not recorded whether cultured in vitro). The receptor was isolated from a human donor with melanoma. The chain couples TRBV13 to TRBJ1-3, with a weak D call TRBD1 (5 bases). The CDR3 sequence is CASSLGVTGNTIYF. CDR3 nucleotides: TGTGCCAGCAGCTTGGGGGTCACTGGAAACACCATATATTTT.